This T cell receptor (beta chain) was identified during a study of cytomegalovirus exposure and HLA in healthy donors. General study results and limits: Near-uniform donor sequencing depth was presumed by presence/absence analyses.

Comments on this clone: What it binds is unknown.

This CDR3 comprises 19 residues. The V gene's germline CDR1 is LNHDA and CDR2 SQIVND (reference sequence). The trim removed 6 bases at V and 7 bases at J, leaving 18 bases unmatched. The PCR had 60 Vbeta and 13 Jbeta primers. The data were produced by immunoSEQ multiplex PCR, yet TCRdb's version contains in-frame clones alone and is incomplete. Here the sample spans about 98,000 clones, 60% to 80% being singletons. Sequencing input: PBMCs. The TCR sequence derives from a male donor in good health and CMV-seropositive. The genes are TRBV19 and TRBJ2-2; 12 bases align to TRBD2. The CDR3 sequence is CASSGRGLAGSYGGGELFF. The CDR3 DNA follows: TGTGCCAGTAGCGGTCGAGGACTAGCGGGAAGCTATGGTGGCGGGGAGCTGTTTTTT.